The 32 T cell receptor beta chains reported below all come from one sample, sequenced in a study of control samples from healthy donors and cancer patients. Repertoires were generated with immunoSEQ multiplex PCR, while TCRdb's copy carries only in-frame clones and drops some. The sample holds 120,000 to 150,000 clones, under 90% seen once. Sequencing was performed on blood. Receptors originate from a man aged 25 to 45 in good health.

This chain joins TRBV6-1 and TRBJ1-3, with unresolved D. Trimming removed 2 bases at V and 0 bases at J, with 8 bases between. This CDR3 contains 15 residues. Germline V CDR1 and CDR2: MNHNS, SASEGT. The CDR3 region has the DNA TGTGCCAGCAGTGAATGGCCGGGCTCTGGAAACACCATATATTTT. This encodes CASSEWPGSGNTIYF.

The V call is TRBV5-1, the J call TRBJ1-5, with TRBD1 matching over 10 bases. After removal of 4 bases from V and 7 bases from J, the junction contained 5 bases not matched to a gene. Per the germline V gene, CDR1 is SGHRS and CDR2 is YFSETQ. This CDR3 contains 14 residues. This chain's CDR3 is CASSPGTGEQPQHF. Here the CDR3 DNA reads TGCGCCAGCAGCCCTGGGACAGGGGAACAGCCCCAGCATTTT.

This sequence joins TRBV5-4 and TRBJ2-7, with D perhaps TRBD2 (6 bases). CDR1 SGHNT and CDR2 YYREEE come from the germline V gene (reference sequence). V was clipped by 7 bases and J by 2 bases, with 13 bases between them. The CDR3 covers 13 residues. The CDR3 here is CASGLADTYEQYF. The CDR3 DNA reads TGTGCCAGCGGATTAGCGGATACCTACGAGCAGTACTTC. The full variable domain, rest sourced from reference TRBV5-4 and TRBJ2-7, is ETGVTQSPTHLIKTRGQQVTLRCSSQSGHNTVSWYQQALGQGPQFIFQYYREEENGRGNFPPRFSGLQFPNYSSELNVNALELDDSALYLCASGLADTYEQYFGPGTRLTVT.

This chain uses TRBV7-9 with TRBJ2-7; possible D gene TRBD2, 6 bases. Deletions cut 4 bases from V and 3 bases from J, with 13 bases between. Looked up from germline, CDR1 is SEHNR and CDR2 is FQNEAQ (reference sequence). The CDR3 sequence is 14 residues long. The CDR3 coding sequence is TGTGCCAGCAGCTGGTCGACTAGTCTCTACGAGCAGTACTTC. This codes for CASSWSTSLYEQYF.

The rearrangement joins TRBV19 to TRBJ1-2, with D unclear. In germline, CDR1 is LNHDA, CDR2 SQIVND (reference sequence). Trimming stripped 5 bases from V and 8 bases from J, with 12 bases between. This CDR3 has 12 amino acids. As DNA, the CDR3 is TGTGCCAGTAGTTCCGAGGAGGTCGGCTACACCTTC. It is translated as CASSSEEVGYTF.

This clone came up once. The gene calls are TRBV7-2 and TRBJ1-5, with D uncertain. Trimming took 7 bases from V and 6 from J, leaving 16 bases between them. CDR1 is SGHTA, CDR2 FQGNSA, per germline. This CDR3 comprises 14 residues. CDR3 coding DNA: TGTGCCAGCAAGGGAGTGGGGATGGGTCAGCCCCAGCATTTT. The encoded protein is CASKGVGMGQPQHF.

The chain links TRBV6-6 to TRBJ2-2; D might be TRBD2 (5 bases). Trimming removed 6 bases at V and 0 bases at J, with 11 bases between. Germline V CDR1 and CDR2: MNHNY, SVGAGI (reference sequence). The CDR3 loop spans 15 amino acids. For the CDR3, the DNA is TGTGCCAGCAGCTCGGGGTACGCGAACACCGGGGAGCTGTTTTTT. This sequence encodes CASSSGYANTGELFF.

The V call is TRBV6-5, the J call TRBJ2-4, with D possibly matching TRBD2 (6 bases). V was trimmed by 7 bases and J by 0 bases, leaving 13 bases between them. Germline values: CDR1 MNHEY, CDR2 SVGAGI. The length of the CDR3 is 15 residues. The CDR3 DNA reads TGTGCCAGCAACACTGCGGGAATAGCCAAAAACATTCAGTACTTC. This encodes CASNTAGIAKNIQYF.

The chain links TRBV2 to TRBJ1-6, with no clear D. This CDR3 has 15 amino acids. From germline, CDR1 is SNHLY and CDR2 FYNNEI. The V gene lost 3 bases and the J gene lost 4 bases, with 10 bases spanning the gap. The CDR3 is CASSEVVPYNSPLHF. The CDR3 nucleotides read TGTGCCAGCAGTGAGGTCGTCCCATATAATTCACCCCTCCACTTT.

The chain joins TRBV19 to TRBJ1-3; 7 bases match TRBD1. The germline gives CDR1 LNHDA, CDR2 SQIVND (reference sequence). With V trimmed by 5 bases and J by 3 bases, 4 bases remained unmatched. The CDR3 has 14 residues. CDR3 sequence reads: CASSEGANGNTIYF. The CDR3 bases are TGTGCCAGTAGTGAGGGGGCTAATGGAAACACCATATATTTT.

The rearrangement uses TRBV6-5 and TRBJ2-2, with D maybe TRBD1 (5 bases). Germline V gene data show CDR1 as MNHEY and CDR2 as SVGAGI. Trimming stripped 5 bases from V and 4 bases from J, with 11 bases between. This CDR3 has 14 amino acids. CDR3 loop: CASSLQAGTGELFF. The CDR3 region has the DNA TGTGCCAGCAGTCTACAGGCCGGCACCGGGGAGCTGTTTTTT.

The gene calls are TRBV24-1 and TRBJ2-5; 7 bases match TRBD2. With V trimmed by 4 bases and J by 3 bases, 7 bases remained unmatched. This CDR3 region has 15 residues. Germline CDR1 and CDR2: KGHDR and SFDVKD. In DNA, the CDR3 is TGTGCCACCAGTGACCTTTTGGGGGGGAAAGAGACCCAGTACTTC. Translated, it gives CATSDLLGGKETQYF.

This chain links TRBV2 with TRBJ1-1; D unclear. Trimming left V 2 bases short and J 4 bases short, with 5 bases between. Germline CDR1 and CDR2: SNHLY and FYNNEI. This CDR3 comprises 12 residues. The CDR3 protein is CASSELSTEAFF. In nucleotides, the CDR3 is TGTGCCAGCAGTGAACTCTCCACTGAAGCTTTCTTT.

This clone was seen a handful of times. The chain combines TRBV7-6 with TRBJ1-6, with D possibly being TRBD1 (5 bases). CDR1 is SGHVS, CDR2 FNYEAQ, per germline. V was shortened by 1 base and J by 5 bases, with 9 bases between the two germline ends. This CDR3 region has 15 residues. The CDR3 DNA sequence: TGTGCCAGCAGCTTAGTGCAGGGAGATAATTCACCCCTCCACTTT. It yields the protein CASSLVQGDNSPLHF.

The gene calls are TRBV5-1 and TRBJ2-1; the D call may be TRBD1 or TRBD2 (5 bases each). This CDR3 is 17 amino acids long. With 0 bases removed from V and 3 bases from J, the gap between germline ends came to 16 bases. Germline V gene sequence: CDR1 SGHRS, CDR2 YFSETQ. The CDR3 loop is CASSLALPGRSYNEQFF. The CDR3 bases are TGCGCCAGCAGCTTGGCCCTCCCGGGACGCAGCTACAATGAGCAGTTCTTC.

The rearrangement joins TRBV20-1 to TRBJ2-7, with 9 positions matching TRBD2. The CDR3 extends over 15 amino acids. Germline-derived CDR1 and CDR2 are DFQATT and SNEGSKA (reference sequence). The V segment lost 3 bases and the J segment 4 bases; nucleotides outside the gene matches: 10. The CDR3 sequence is CSASEGPSGIYEQYF. The CDR3 DNA sequence: TGCAGTGCTAGTGAAGGTCCTAGCGGGATTTACGAGCAGTACTTC.

This chain connects TRBV27 to TRBJ2-3; 8 bases map to TRBD2. Trimming removed 2 bases from V and 3 bases from J; junction bases left unmatched: 4. This CDR3 is built from 15 residues. In germline, CDR1 is MNHEY, CDR2 SMNVEV (reference sequence). The CDR3 region has the DNA TGTGCCAGCAGTTTACGCGGGAGGAGGACAGATACGCAGTATTTT. Translated, it gives CASSLRGRRTDTQYF.

Comments on this clone: Other DNA sequences within the sample encode an identical CDR3. The chain has TRBV18 and TRBJ1-4; 7 nucleotides line up with TRBD1. The J segment lost 8 bases and the V segment lost 0 bases, leaving 6 bases of the junction unmatched. This CDR3 has 15 amino acids. The germline gives CDR1 KGHSH, CDR2 LQKENI. The CDR3 here is CASSPPDRVGEKLFF. DNA for the CDR3: TGTGCCAGCTCACCACCTGACAGGGTGGGCGAAAAACTGTTTTTT. The variable domain in full, with the rest retrieved from reference TRBV18 and TRBJ1-4, is NAGVMQNPRHLVRRRGQEARLRCSPMKGHSHVYWYRQLPEEGLKFMVYLQKENIIDESGMPKERFSAEFPKEGPSILRIQQVVRGDSAAYFCASSPPDRVGEKLFFGSGTQLSVL.

The chain recombines TRBV4-3 with TRBJ1-3, with a tentative D call TRBD1 (5 bases). Germline V gene data show CDR1 as LGHNA and CDR2 as YSLEER. This CDR3 comprises 15 residues. Trimming left V 0 bases short and J 4 bases short, with 10 bases between. CDR3 sequence: CASSQDRVDGNTIYF. As DNA, the CDR3 is TGCGCCAGCAGCCAAGACAGGGTGGACGGAAACACCATATATTTT.

This rearrangement joins TRBV3-1 (or the pseudogene TRBV3-2) to TRBJ1-2; no clear D gene. V lost 4 bases and J lost 4, with 16 bases in between. The CDR3 runs 15 residues. Per germline, CDR1 LGHDT and CDR2 YNNKEL (reference sequence). The CDR3 nucleotides are TGTGCCAGCAGCCTAATGCTGGGCAGCTCCTATGGCTACACCTTC. It is translated as CASSLMLGSSYGYTF.

This clone was recorded once. The chain couples TRBV6-2 or TRBV6-3 to TRBJ1-5; D ambiguous. CDR1 MNHEY and CDR2 SVGEGT come from the germline V gene. V lost 2 bases and J 6 bases, leaving 14 bases between the germline ends. The CDR3 consists of 15 residues. CDR3 region: CASSYGFGDGQPQHF. The CDR3 nucleotides read TGTGCCAGCAGTTACGGTTTCGGGGATGGTCAGCCCCAGCATTTT.

This chain connects TRBV7-2 to TRBJ2-1, with D perhaps TRBD1 or TRBD2 (5 bases each). The length of the CDR3 is 14 residues. V lost 1 base and J lost 6, with 10 bases in between. Germline V lookup: CDR1 SGHTA, CDR2 FQGNSA. The CDR3 loop reads CASSLVRGANEQFF. CDR3 in DNA: TGTGCCAGCAGCTTAGTAAGGGGAGCCAATGAGCAGTTCTTC.

V usage is TRBV19 and J usage is TRBJ1-4; D call uncertain. Germline V CDR1 and CDR2: LNHDA, SQIVND (reference sequence). Deletions cut 6 bases from V and 0 bases from J, with 14 bases between. This CDR3 has 16 residues. The CDR3 loop is CASRPRPGATNEKLFF. CDR3 bases: TGTGCCAGTAGGCCCCGTCCCGGGGCAACTAATGAAAAACTGTTTTTT.

The V call is TRBV20-1, the J call TRBJ2-7; D remains ambiguous. The CDR3 has 11 amino acids. Germline values: CDR1 DFQATT, CDR2 SNEGSKA (reference sequence). The V end was cut by 6 bases, the J end by 1 base, with 7 bases between. The CDR3 region is CSAANSYEQYF. For the CDR3, the DNA is TGCAGTGCCGCTAATTCCTACGAGCAGTACTTC.

The chain employs TRBV4-3 and TRBJ2-3; 11 nucleotides agree with TRBD2. The germline V gene encodes CDR1 LGHNA and CDR2 YSLEER. The CDR3 is 17 amino acids. Trimming took 0 bases from V and 0 from J; bases not matched to a gene: 2. The CDR3 DNA reads as TGCGCCAGCAGCCAAGATGGGACTAGCGGAAGCACAGATACGCAGTATTTT. Residues: CASSQDGTSGSTDTQYF.

The genes are TRBV13 and TRBJ2-2; D tentatively reads TRBD1 or TRBD2 (5 bases each). Deletions cut 1 base from V and 6 bases from J, with 9 bases between. In germline, CDR1 is PRHDT, CDR2 FYEKMQ (reference sequence). The length of the CDR3 is 14 residues. The CDR3, as DNA: TGTGCCAGCAGCTTAGTACGGGGCCCCGGGGAGCTGTTTTTT. Translating it yields CASSLVRGPGELFF.

This clone has just one count. J is TRBJ2-2 and V is TRBV15, with D unclear. The CDR3 consists of 16 residues. Germline V gives CDR1 LNHNV, CDR2 YYDKDF (reference sequence). The ends were cut back, 0 bases at V and 6 bases at J, with 14 bases in the middle. This CDR3 reads CATSRDLAPGPGELFF. CDR3 in DNA: TGTGCCACCAGCAGAGATTTGGCCCCTGGGCCCGGGGAGCTGTTTTTT.

The chain uses TRBV10-3 and TRBJ2-5; D not resolved. Germline V gene data show CDR1 as ENHRY and CDR2 as SYGVKD. The CDR3 totals 15 residues. With 6 bases removed from V and 4 bases from J, the gap between germline ends came to 18 bases. The CDR3 protein is CAIRSDTAGRETQYF. The CDR3, as DNA: TGTGCCATCAGATCAGACACCGCAGGTAGAGAGACCCAGTACTTC.

This chain joins TRBV10-3 and TRBJ2-5; 9 nucleotides match TRBD1. CDR3 length equals 16 residues. V shed 0 bases and J 7 bases; nucleotides not matched to a gene: 9. Per germline, CDR1 ENHRY and CDR2 SYGVKD. Here the CDR3 DNA reads TGTGCCATCAGTGAGTCGACAGGGGGTACCGCGGGGACCCAGTACTTC. It is translated as CAISESTGGTAGTQYF.

The chain combines TRBV24-1 with TRBJ2-5; D gene uncertain. This CDR3 comprises 12 residues. Germline-derived CDR1 and CDR2 are KGHDR and SFDVKD. Trimming left V 2 bases short and J 0 bases short, with 0 bases between. The CDR3 sequence: CATSDYQETQYF. The CDR3 nucleotides read TGTGCCACCAGTGATTACCAAGAGACCCAGTACTTC.

This clone came up once. This sequence joins TRBV7-2 and TRBJ2-2, with 8 bases lining up with TRBD2. J was trimmed by 6 bases and V by 3 bases; bases with no gene match: 6. Germline CDR1 SGHTA, CDR2 FQGNSA. The length of the CDR3 is 15 residues. For the CDR3, the DNA is TGTGCCAGCAGCTTCCGGGGGGGAGGCGCCGGGGAGCTGTTTTTT. Translated, it gives CASSFRGGGAGELFF.

The rearrangement joins TRBV30 to TRBJ1-5; D not resolved. The CDR3 length is 16 residues. CDR1 is GTSNPN, CDR2 SVGIG, per germline (reference sequence). Trimming took off 2 bases at V and 0 bases at J, with 14 bases between the two ends. The DNA for the CDR3 is TGTGCCTGGAGTAAGAAGCAGGAACCTAGCAATCAGCCCCAGCATTTT. Its translation: CAWSKKQEPSNQPQHF. The variable domain in full, completed from reference TRBV30 and TRBJ1-5, reads SQTIHQWPATLVQPVGSPLSLECTVEGTSNPNLYWYRQAAGRGLQLLFYSVGIGQISSEVPQNLSASRPQDRQFILSSKKLLLSDSGFYLCAWSKKQEPSNQPQHFGDGTRLSIL.